This section outlines one T cell receptor beta chain sequence together with its context. Which antigen it targets is not known. The record has no base qualities; no much larger clone is one base away. These data are taken from a study of cytomegalovirus exposure and HLA in healthy donors (TCRdb year 2017). Some background on the complete study: According to an earlier analysis of 450 to 650 of the donors, 150 million to 200 million T cells yielded some 110 million unique TCR beta sequences and around 300 Gb of sequence data. About 300 gigabases of sequencing data and around 88 million unique TCR sequences made up an early release that covered several hundred HLA-typed donors. Among the roughly 400 genotyped donors, about 85% belonged to the genetic ancestry cluster associated with self-reported Caucasian donors. The study aimed to test whether signatures of past pathogen exposure could be identified by cataloging public T cell receptors. Using immunosequencing, the study profiled T cell repertoires from about 620 subjects and related those repertoires to cytomegalovirus serostatus. Along with the 666-subject first cohort, a separate validation cohort of about 110 different subjects was used. The study combined high-throughput TCR immunosequencing, statistical association of individual TCRs with disease status, and machine learning to predict cytomegalovirus infection status. In a later analysis, previously published TCR beta repertoires from 666 donors were re-analyzed and high-resolution HLA genotyping was added so that TCR occurrence patterns could be studied. Rather than using new phenotypic data, the later analysis identified candidate immune exposures from TCR beta sequences and from how often those sequences occurred across donors. In an earlier analysis of over 550 of the donors, high-throughput TCR beta sequencing was used to judge whether each TCR beta V gene segment behaved as functional or pseudogenic. Donor age, sex, ethnicity and CMV serostatus were collected together with the repertoire data. A later genetic analysis took genome-wide SNP genotypes for about three fifths of the roughly 670 donors and used that subset as a discovery cohort. All discovery cohort repertoires had been generated on a single sequencing platform. Both class I and class II loci were covered by HLA typing, at four-digit resolution. Typing coverage varied by locus: roughly 629-640 donors for A, B, C, DRB1 and DQB1; roughly 560 for DQA1; approximately 570 for DPA1; more than 450 for DPB1. Because of strong linkage in the cohort, five DR-DQ haplotypes were treated as single units for association and clustering. Among some 400 genotyped donors of the cohort, an average of about 240,000 unique TCR beta nucleotide sequences was sequenced per donor, of which about 18% were non-productive.

The CDR3 numbers 18 residues from cysteine through phenylalanine. Only the CDR3 region is kept as DNA, spanning 54 bases read in frame from base 1. After removal of 5 bases from V and 4 bases from J, the junction retains 14 bases not matched to a gene. CDR1 SEHNR and CDR2 FQNEAQ are derived from the germline V gene (reference sequence). Receptors were amplified or captured by the immunoSEQ multiplex PCR assay. The multiplex PCR relied on a mix of 60 forward primers for TCR Vbeta segments and 13 reverse primers for TCR Jbeta segments. Amplification of the CDR3 region of rearranged TCR beta genes was performed with a multiplex PCR assay on genomic DNA. Amplified TCR beta libraries were sequenced as 87-base-pair reads on the Illumina HiSeq System. The source study handled its data this way. A later analysis counted about 76 million unique TCR beta chains across the 600 to 850 repertoires, and some 11 million of these chains were shared by at least two donors. Raw reads were error-corrected and collapsed into unique sequences by a nearest-neighbor algorithm in which closely related sequences were merged to remove PCR and sequencing errors. Alignment of CDR3 sequences to IMGT reference sequences was used to assign V, D and J gene segments. Each retained sequence needed at least a six-nucleotide match to both a V gene segment and a J gene segment. A rearrangement counted as productive if the CDR3 had no stop codons and remained in frame with V and J, and every other rearrangement counted as non-productive. Following IMGT convention, CDR3 was defined as the stretch from the second conserved V-encoded cysteine up to the conserved J-encoded phenylalanine. The earlier analysis of fewer than 750 of the donors excluded sequences that lacked an unambiguous match to a single V gene segment. In an earlier analysis of a few hundred of the donors, V segments were called functional above 56.7% productive rearrangements and were called segregating when the between-donor standard deviation exceeded 5%. A statistical classification framework was built to diagnose cytomegalovirus status from the catalog of TCR beta chain sequences. In a later analysis, TCR nucleotide sequences were compared against IMGT/GENE-DB human TR gene sequences so that V and J genes could be assigned. In a later analysis, CDR3 sequences and most-parsimonious VDJ recombination scenarios were assigned using the TCRdist pipeline. In a later analysis, each TCR beta chain was defined by its CDR3 amino acid sequence together with its V-gene family, and reads lacking a unique V-gene family were excluded. In a later analysis, fewer than 600 highly shared, low-generation-probability nucleotide sequences were removed to address suspected cross-contamination and a sequencing artifact. A later analysis calculated a clonal expansion index for each public chain from normalized within-repertoire ranks of inferred template counts. In a later analysis, generation probabilities were computed using a VDJ recombination model fitted to out-of-frame rearrangements, and the results were checked against IGoR. Hypergeometric tests were used in a later analysis to score TCR-TCR, TCR-HLA and TCR-CMV co-occurrence, with a repertoire-size bias correction applied to the TCR pairs. In a later analysis, false discovery rates were estimated by permuting HLA or CMV assignments 20 times. In a later analysis, co-occurring TCRs were grouped using DBSCAN, and TCRdist sequence similarity was added for clustering within HLA-allele-positive subsets. Repertoires with fewer than 30,000 or more than 120,000 public chains were left out of co-occurrence clustering, as were roughly five repertoires with anomalous nucleotide sharing. As stored in TCRdb, this immuneACCESS dataset retains in-frame rearrangements with V and J assigned. A fraction of the clones does not appear; measured against another copy, unresolved V genes explain less than half of the discrepancy, and the remainder lacks a known reason. That table supplies the V and J calls and clone size; D and trimming were determined from the DNA. In all, the sample holds 110,000 or so clones, and less than 85% of those were seen once. The ten largest clonotypes hold 15% to 20% of the sample.

In total, over 600 healthy bone marrow donors made up the cohort. All cohort members were sampled while nominally healthy, although unrecorded immune exposures were likely present. The donor tested CMV seropositive and was one of the 289 seropositive cohort members. A peripheral blood sample was provided by each donor, and peripheral blood mononuclear cells were used for TCR beta sequencing. Genomic DNA was extracted from the blood cell samples with the Qiagen DNeasy Blood Extraction Kit. General conclusions and limits of the study: Only TCR beta chains were sequenced in this cohort, and the absence of alpha or paired-chain data limited detectable features. Cytomegalovirus status was reported to be diagnosed by the classifier with high specificity and sensitivity in both the original and validation cohorts. It was suggested by the authors that the approach could potentially be generalized to other disease states and immunological phenotypes. When HLA alleles, especially DR and DQ, strongly co-occurred, attributing TCR associations to individual alleles was difficult. According to a later analysis, parvovirus B19, influenza, CMV and Epstein-Barr virus appeared linked to several top co-occurrence clusters. The only immune exposure information available for the cohort was CMV serostatus. Correlated functional status among segregating V segments might be attributable to linkage disequilibrium, but an unknown experimental factor could not be ruled out. In a later genetic analysis, a missense DCLRE1C variant was associated with V-gene and J-gene trimming of TCR beta chains, and the association was replicated in an independent cohort. Because HLA typing was unavailable for some donors at each locus, only the typed subset was used in association tests. A further reported finding was that TCR beta sequences accurately predicted the HLA-A and HLA-B alleles for most subjects in the first cohort. In vitro tests confirmed that a few of the cytomegalovirus-associated TCR beta chains recognize cytomegalovirus antigens. In a later analysis, HLA-associated TCR beta chains were found to be more clonally expanded and to have lower generation probabilities than equally common non-associated chains. Broadly in line with IMGT annotations, most TCR beta V segments showed up in productive rearrangements about 87% or about 30% of the time in an earlier analysis of several hundred of the donors. At a false discovery rate of 0.05, a later analysis linked around 17,000 TCR beta sequences to specific HLA alleles. According to a later genetic analysis, donors in an Asian-associated ancestry cluster had fewer N-insertions in productive TCRs than the roughly 700-donor mean. Because counts were too low, about 18 rarely observed V segments, including chromosome 9 orphons, were left out of the earlier analysis of 587 of the donors. In the study, about 150 TCR beta chains were listed as associated with cytomegalovirus. Across donors, most TCR sequences were observed very rarely, whereas some public TCRs were present in many individuals. Roughly uniform sequencing depth across donors was assumed in presence/absence analyses, although this assumption may not hold. A cluster of highly shared sequence variants was judged likely to represent a technical artifact of the sequencing pipeline. In a later analysis, most CMV-associated TCR beta chains were found to appear HLA-restricted, with HLA associations seemingly driven largely by CMV exposure. The 87-base-pair reads could not distinguish some IMGT-functional V segments, including TRBV6-2 and TRBV6-3, so those segments were excluded. According to a later analysis, TCR association rates differed among HLA loci, with DRB1 alleles showing the most associated TCRs and HLA-C alleles showing the fewest.

The chain was built from TRBV7-9 and TRBJ2-3; 11 nucleotides in the junction match TRBD2. The sequence was collected from a man in his fifties in good health and CMV-seropositive. The source material was PBMCs. DNA sequence: TGTGCCAGCAGCCACAACCTAGCGGGAGGAATTCTCGCAGATACGCAGTATTTT. Protein translation: CASSHNLAGGILADTQYF.